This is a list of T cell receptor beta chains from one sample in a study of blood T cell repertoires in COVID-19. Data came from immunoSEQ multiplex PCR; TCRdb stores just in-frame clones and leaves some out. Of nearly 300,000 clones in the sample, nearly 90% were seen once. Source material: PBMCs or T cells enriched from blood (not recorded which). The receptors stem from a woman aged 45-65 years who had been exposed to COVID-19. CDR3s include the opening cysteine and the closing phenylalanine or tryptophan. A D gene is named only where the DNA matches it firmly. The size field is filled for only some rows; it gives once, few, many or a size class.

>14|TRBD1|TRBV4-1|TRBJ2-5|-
CASSLRDREETQYF
TGCGCCAGCAGCCTGCGGGACAGGGAAGAGACCCAGTACTTC
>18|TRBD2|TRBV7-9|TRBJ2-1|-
CASSLVWRGGLGANEQFF
TGTGCCAGCAGCTTAGTATGGCGGGGGGGCCTCGGAGCGAATGAGCAGTTCTTC
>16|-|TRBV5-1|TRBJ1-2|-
CASSRGWSRGDYGYTF
TGCGCCAGCAGCCGAGGGTGGTCGCGGGGGGACTATGGCTACACCTTC
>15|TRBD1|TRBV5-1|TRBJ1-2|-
CASSLTPGTGDGYTF
TGCGCCAGCAGCCTGACCCCGGGGACAGGGGATGGCTACACCTTC
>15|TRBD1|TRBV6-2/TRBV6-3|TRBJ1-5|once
CASSLGQGVIQPQHF
TGTGCCAGCAGCTTGGGACAGGGGGTAATTCAGCCCCAGCATTTT
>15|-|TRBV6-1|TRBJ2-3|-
CASSDEAHPPDTQYF
TGTGCCAGCAGTGATGAGGCCCACCCCCCAGATACGCAGTATTTT
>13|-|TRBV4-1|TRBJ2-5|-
CASSRISGGTQYF
TGCGCCAGCAGCCGGATCTCTGGAGGGACCCAGTACTTC
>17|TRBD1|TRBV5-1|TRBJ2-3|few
CASSLRGTGGFADTQYF
TGCGCCAGCAGCTTGAGGGGGACAGGGGGTTTCGCAGATACGCAGTATTTT
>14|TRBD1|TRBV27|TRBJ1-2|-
CASSRGRMGYGYTF
TGTGCCAGCAGCAGGGGGAGGATGGGCTATGGCTACACCTTC
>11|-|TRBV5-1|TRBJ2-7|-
CASSLMGHQYF
TGCGCCAGCAGCTTGATGGGACACCAGTACTTC
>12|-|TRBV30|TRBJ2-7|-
CAWSSSSYEQYF
TGTGCCTGGAGTTCCAGTTCCTACGAGCAGTACTTC
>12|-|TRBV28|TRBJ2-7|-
CASSSWGDRSYF
TGTGCCAGCAGTTCTTGGGGAGACAGGTCCTACTTC
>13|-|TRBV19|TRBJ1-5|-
CASNRESNQPQHF
TGTGCCAGTAACAGGGAAAGCAATCAGCCCCAGCATTTT
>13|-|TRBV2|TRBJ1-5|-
CASSEVPAGPQHF
TGTGCCAGCAGTGAAGTCCCGGCGGGGCCCCAGCATTTT
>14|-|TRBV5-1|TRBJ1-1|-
CASSFFATASEAFF
TGCGCCAGCAGCTTTTTCGCGACAGCCAGTGAAGCTTTCTTT
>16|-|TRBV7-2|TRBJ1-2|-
CASSLEGVGLNHGYTF
TGTGCCAGCAGCTTAGAGGGCGTGGGGCTTAACCACGGGTACACCTTC
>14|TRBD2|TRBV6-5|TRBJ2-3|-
CASSPSGGTDTQYF
TGTGCCAGCAGTCCTAGCGGAGGAACAGATACGCAGTATTTT
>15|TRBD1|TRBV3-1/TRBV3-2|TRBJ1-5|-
CASSGTGASNQPQHF
TGTGCCAGCAGCGGGACAGGGGCTAGCAATCAGCCCCAGCATTTT
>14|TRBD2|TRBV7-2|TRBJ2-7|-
CASSIGLADYEQYF
TGTGCCAGCAGCATCGGACTAGCAGATTACGAGCAGTACTTC
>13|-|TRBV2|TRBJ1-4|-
CASNRETLEKLFF
TGTGCCAGCAATAGGGAGACCCTCGAAAAACTGTTTTTT
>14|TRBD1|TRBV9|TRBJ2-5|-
CASSPGQGAETQYF
TGTGCCAGCAGTCCGGGACAGGGGGCCGAGACCCAGTACTTC
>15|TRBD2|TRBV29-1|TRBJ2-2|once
CSAHGTGGPTGELFF
TGCAGCGCCCACGGTACGGGGGGTCCCACCGGGGAGCTGTTTTTT
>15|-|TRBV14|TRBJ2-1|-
CASSQVRGPYNEQFF
TGTGCCAGCAGCCAAGTAAGGGGCCCCTACAATGAGCAGTTCTTC
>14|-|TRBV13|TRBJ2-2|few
CASVLAGRTGELFF
TGTGCCAGCGTTTTGGCAGGGCGGACCGGGGAGCTGTTTTTT
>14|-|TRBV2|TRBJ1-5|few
CASSPQYSNQPQHF
TGTGCCAGCAGTCCACAGTATAGCAATCAGCCCCAGCATTTT
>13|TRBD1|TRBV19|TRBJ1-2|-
CASSPGQPYGYTF
TGTGCCAGTAGCCCGGGACAGCCATATGGCTACACCTTC
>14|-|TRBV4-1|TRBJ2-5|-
CASSRRLGQETQYF
TGCGCCAGCAGCCGTAGACTAGGTCAAGAGACCCAGTACTTC
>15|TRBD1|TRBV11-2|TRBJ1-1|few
CASSIDRGMNTEAFF
TGTGCCAGCAGCATCGACAGGGGAATGAACACTGAAGCTTTCTTT
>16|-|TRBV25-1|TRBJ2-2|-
CASSDTGRDAGGELFF
TGTGCCAGCAGTGACACCGGCAGGGATGCTGGCGGGGAGCTGTTTTTT
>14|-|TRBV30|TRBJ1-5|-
CAWSKGILNQPQHF
TGTGCCTGGAGTAAGGGGATCCTAAATCAGCCCCAGCATTTT
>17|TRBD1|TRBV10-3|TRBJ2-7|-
CAIRVRTPDRENHEQYF
TGTGCCATCAGGGTGAGGACACCGGACAGGGAGAACCACGAGCAGTACTTC
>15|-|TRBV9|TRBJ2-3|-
CASSAPNRAGDTQYF
TGTGCCAGCAGCGCCCCCAACAGGGCTGGAGATACGCAGTATTTT
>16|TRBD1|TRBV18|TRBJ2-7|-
CASSPGTTGSPYEQYF
TGTGCCAGCTCACCGGGGACGACAGGGAGCCCCTACGAGCAGTACTTC
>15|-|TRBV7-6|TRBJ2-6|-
CASSTRRTGANVLTF
TGTGCCAGCAGCACCCGGAGGACTGGGGCCAACGTCCTGACTTTC
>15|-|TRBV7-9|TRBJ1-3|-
CASSPGRNSGNTIYF
TGTGCCAGCAGCCCCGGGAGAAACTCTGGAAACACCATATATTTT
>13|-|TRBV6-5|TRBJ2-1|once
CASMGLFDNEQFF
TGTGCCAGCATGGGACTGTTCGACAATGAGCAGTTCTTC
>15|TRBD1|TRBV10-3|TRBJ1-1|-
CAISEGTGGWTEAFF
TGTGCCATCAGTGAGGGGACAGGGGGCTGGACTGAAGCTTTCTTT
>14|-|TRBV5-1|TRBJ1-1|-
CASSGAGLNTEAFF
TGCGCCAGCAGCGGGGCCGGTCTGAACACTGAAGCTTTCTTT
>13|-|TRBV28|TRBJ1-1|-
CASSTGQLAEAFF
TGTGCCAGCAGTACCGGACAGCTCGCTGAAGCTTTCTTT
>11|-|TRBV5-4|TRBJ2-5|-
CASSDGETQYF
TGTGCCAGCAGCGACGGGGAGACCCAGTACTTC
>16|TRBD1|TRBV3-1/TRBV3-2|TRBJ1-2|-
CASSQVQGAINYGYTF
TGTGCCAGCAGCCAAGTACAGGGGGCGATCAACTATGGCTACACCTTC
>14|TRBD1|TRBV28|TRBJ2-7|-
CASSTPGTGYEQYF
TGTGCCAGCAGTACCCCCGGGACAGGGTACGAGCAGTACTTC
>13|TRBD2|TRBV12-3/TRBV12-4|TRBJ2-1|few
CASSQQAGGEQFF
TGTGCCAGCAGTCAGCAAGCGGGGGGAGAGCAGTTCTTC
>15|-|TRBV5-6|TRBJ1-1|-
CASSPLSGMNTEAFF
TGTGCCAGCAGCCCACTCTCAGGGATGAACACTGAAGCTTTCTTT
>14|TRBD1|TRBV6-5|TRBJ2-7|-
CASRTGTGNYEQYF
TGTGCCAGCAGGACCGGGACAGGGAACTACGAGCAGTACTTC
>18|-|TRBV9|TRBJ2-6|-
CASSVSPNRDSGANVLTF
TGTGCCAGCAGCGTTAGCCCCAATCGAGATTCTGGGGCCAACGTCCTGACTTTC
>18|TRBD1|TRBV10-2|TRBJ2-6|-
CASSERQGGDSGANVLTF
TGCGCCAGCAGTGAGAGACAGGGGGGTGACTCTGGGGCCAACGTCCTGACTTTC
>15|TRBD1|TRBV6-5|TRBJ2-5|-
CASSPGQGNQETQYF
TGTGCCAGCAGCCCGGGACAGGGAAACCAAGAGACCCAGTACTTC
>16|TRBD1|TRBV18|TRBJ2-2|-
CASSPRTGGDTGELFF
TGTGCCAGCTCGCCTCGGACAGGGGGCGACACCGGGGAGCTGTTTTTT
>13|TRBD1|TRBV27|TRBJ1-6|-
CASTRQGGSPLHF
TGTGCCAGCACCAGACAGGGAGGCTCACCCCTCCACTTT
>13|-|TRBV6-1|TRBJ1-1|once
CASSEARDTEAFF
TGTGCCAGCAGTGAAGCGCGTGACACTGAAGCTTTCTTT